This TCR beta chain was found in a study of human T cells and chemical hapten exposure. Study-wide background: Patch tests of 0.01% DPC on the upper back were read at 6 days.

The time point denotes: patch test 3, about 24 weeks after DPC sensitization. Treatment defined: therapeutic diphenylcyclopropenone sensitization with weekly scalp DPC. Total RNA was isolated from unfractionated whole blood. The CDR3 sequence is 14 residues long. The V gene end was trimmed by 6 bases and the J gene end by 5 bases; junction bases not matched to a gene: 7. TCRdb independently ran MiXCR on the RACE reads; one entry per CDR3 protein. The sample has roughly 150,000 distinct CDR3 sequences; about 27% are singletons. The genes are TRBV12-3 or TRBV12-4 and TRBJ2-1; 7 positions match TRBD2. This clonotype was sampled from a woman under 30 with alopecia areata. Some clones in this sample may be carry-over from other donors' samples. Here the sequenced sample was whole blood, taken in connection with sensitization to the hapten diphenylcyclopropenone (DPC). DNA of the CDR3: TGTGCCAGCAGGCCAGGACTAGTCGACAATGAGCAGTTCTTC. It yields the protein CASRPGLVDNEQFF.